The entry that follows covers one T cell receptor (beta chain) sequence. Per the authors' pipeline: Counts of nucleated cells, estimated from reference gene primer amplification, were obtained. Profiling relied on immunoSEQ multiplex PCR, and the TCRdb table lists in-frame clones only, not all of them. The V and J calls and clone size are taken from that table; D and trimming were inferred from the DNA. Among roughly 330,000 clones listed, roughly 86% were seen once. The CDR3 covers 15 residues. Germline V CDR1 and CDR2: MNHEY, SMNVEV (reference sequence). V lost 4 bases to trimming and J lost 5 bases; unmatched junction nucleotides: 7. In Seattle, patients joined the study during active infection and were tracked longitudinally. This record comes from a study of blood T cell repertoires in COVID-19.

This clonotype was obtained from a man younger than 45 with COVID-19, enrolled during active disease. The material sequenced was peripheral blood. This chain connects TRBV27 to TRBJ2-3; 9 bases agree with TRBD1. The CDR3 spells CASSWDREGLDTQYF. Here the CDR3 DNA reads TGTGCCAGCAGTTGGGACAGGGAAGGGCTAGATACGCAGTATTTT.